Below are 11 T cell receptor beta chains sequenced from a single sample in a study of T cell changes during pregnancy in multiple sclerosis. The data were produced by immunoSEQ multiplex PCR, yet TCRdb's version contains in-frame clones alone and is incomplete. This table holds 20,000 to 25,000 clones, around 86% found once. This sample comprised CD8+ T cells from peripheral blood mononuclear cells, obtained in the first trimester of pregnancy. These receptors originate from a female donor in good health, enrolled as a control in a pregnancy study.

This CDR3 is CASSLSITDPQHF. CDR3 in DNA: TGTGCCAGCAGTTTATCGATAACAGACCCCCAGCATTTT. V and J are TRBV27 and TRBJ1-5; no firm D call. Germline V gene sequence: CDR1 MNHEY, CDR2 SMNVEV (reference sequence). The CDR3 sequence is 13 residues long. The ends were cut back, 0 bases at V and 10 bases at J, with 10 bases in the middle.

This clone is a singleton in its sample. V is TRBV13 and J is TRBJ2-2; tentative D call: TRBD1 (6 bases). V was pared by 3 bases and J by 1 base, with 6 bases between. CDR1 and CDR2 (germline): PRHDT, FYEKMQ (reference sequence). This CDR3 has 14 residues. The CDR3 here is CASSLDRNTGELFF. The DNA for the CDR3 is TGTGCCAGCAGCTTGGACAGGAACACCGGGGAGCTGTTTTTT.

This chain uses TRBV27 with TRBJ1-5; no reliable D call. From germline, CDR1 is MNHEY and CDR2 SMNVEV (reference sequence). Trimming removed 5 bases from V and 0 bases from J, with 5 bases in between. The CDR3 covers 13 residues. The CDR3 region is CASSDYSNQPQHF. In DNA form, the CDR3 reads TGTGCCAGCAGTGACTATAGCAATCAGCCCCAGCATTTT.

The rearrangement uses TRBV27 and TRBJ1-1, with a tentative D call TRBD1 (5 bases). Trimming removed 9 bases at V and 3 bases at J, with 11 bases between. This CDR3 has 12 amino acids. Germline lookup yields CDR1 MNHEY and CDR2 SMNVEV (reference sequence). The CDR3 DNA reads as TGTGCCAGTGCAGGAGGGGACACTGAAGCTTTCTTT. Amino acids: CASAGGDTEAFF.

This chain uses TRBV9 with TRBJ2-1; D unresolved. The CDR3 totals 14 residues. V lost 4 bases and J lost 5, with 13 bases in between. Germline V gene sequence: CDR1 SGDLS, CDR2 YYNGEE. The chain's CDR3 is CASSPVRADNEQFF. CDR3 coding DNA: TGTGCCAGCAGCCCGGTACGTGCGGACAATGAGCAGTTCTTC.

This clone was picked up one time. The chain recombines TRBV12-5 with TRBJ2-1, with D perhaps matching TRBD1 (6 bases). The CDR3 runs to 14 residues. Per germline, CDR1 LGHNT and CDR2 FRNRAP. The V and J ends lost 4 bases and 8 bases respectively, with 15 bases between them. CDR3 amino acids: CASGYRPGDHEQFF. The CDR3 DNA reads as TGTGCTAGTGGTTACCGTCCAGGGGACCATGAGCAGTTCTTC.

This clone showed up just once. The chain combines TRBV6-4 with TRBJ1-1; unclear D gene. The V end was cut by 5 bases, the J end by 1 base, with 8 bases between. The CDR3 is made up of 13 amino acids. Germline values: CDR1 MRHNA, CDR2 SNTAGT. The CDR3 sequence: CASSRGENTEAFF. In nucleotides, the CDR3 is TGTGCCAGCAGTCGCGGGGAGAACACTGAAGCTTTCTTT.

The rearrangement uses TRBV9 and TRBJ1-2; 8 bases match TRBD1. CDR3 size: 16 residues. The V gene end was trimmed by 0 bases and the J gene end by 4 bases; junction bases not matched to a gene: 8. Germline CDR1 and CDR2: SGDLS and YYNGEE. CDR3 loop: CASSVGGQGFSYGYTF. The CDR3 region has the DNA TGTGCCAGCAGCGTAGGAGGACAGGGCTTCTCCTATGGCTACACCTTC.

The V call is TRBV7-9, the J call TRBJ2-3; TRBD2 matches at 10 bases. The CDR3 is made up of 19 amino acids. Germline V gene sequence: CDR1 SEHNR, CDR2 FQNEAQ (reference sequence). V dropped 5 bases and J dropped 4; count of bases not matched to a gene: 18. CDR3 sequence (DNA): TGTGCCAGCAGCCCCACATGGGGCGGGGCGGGACTAGCGTCAGATACGCAGTATTTT. This gives the protein CASSPTWGGAGLASDTQYF.

The chain couples TRBV7-3 to TRBJ1-1, with D possibly matching TRBD1 (5 bases). CDR3 length: 13 amino acids. V was cut by 8 bases and J by 0 bases, with 10 bases left in between. Germline V gene sequence: CDR1 SGHTA, CDR2 FQGTGA. The CDR3 here is CASRGTVNTEAFF. The CDR3 coding sequence is TGTGCCAGCCGGGGGACTGTGAACACTGAAGCTTTCTTT. Full variable domain (missing parts from reference TRBV7-3 and TRBJ1-1): GAGVSQTPSNKVTEKGKYVELRCDPISGHTALYWYRQSLGQGPEFLIYFQGTGAADDSGLPNDRFFAVRPEGSVSTLKIQRTERGDSAVYLCASRGTVNTEAFFGQGTRLTVV.

The rearrangement links TRBV4-3 to TRBJ2-3; D possibly corresponds to TRBD2 (5 bases). The CDR3 is 16 residues long. Germline loops: CDR1 LGHNA, CDR2 YSLEER. V lost 1 base to trimming and J lost 1 base, with 12 bases between them. This CDR3 reads CASSQGIPRGTDTQYF. The CDR3 DNA follows: TGCGCCAGCAGCCAAGGCATTCCGAGGGGCACAGATACGCAGTATTTT.